This TCR beta chain was sequenced for a study of blood T cell repertoires in COVID-19. The overall study: The United States, Italy and Spain provided the acute and convalescent COVID-19 samples.

Assay: immunoSEQ multiplex PCR; the TCRdb copy retains only in-frame clones and omits some. Of 200,000 to 250,000 clones in the sample, roughly 85% are singletons; the top ten hold about 2.5%. The CDR3 is 15 amino acids. Germline-derived CDR1 and CDR2 are LGHDT and YNNKEL (reference sequence). With 5 bases clipped from V and 2 bases from J, the junction kept 8 bases outside the gene matches. This chain uses TRBV3-1 (or the pseudogene TRBV3-2) with TRBJ2-7; 8 nucleotides align to TRBD1. The source of this sequence is a woman between 65 and 79 years old with active or convalescent COVID-19. Sequencing was performed on peripheral blood. DNA of the CDR3: TGTGCCAGCAGCTTTGCAGGGGGCCAGGCCTACGAGCAGTACTTC. This encodes CASSFAGGQAYEQYF.